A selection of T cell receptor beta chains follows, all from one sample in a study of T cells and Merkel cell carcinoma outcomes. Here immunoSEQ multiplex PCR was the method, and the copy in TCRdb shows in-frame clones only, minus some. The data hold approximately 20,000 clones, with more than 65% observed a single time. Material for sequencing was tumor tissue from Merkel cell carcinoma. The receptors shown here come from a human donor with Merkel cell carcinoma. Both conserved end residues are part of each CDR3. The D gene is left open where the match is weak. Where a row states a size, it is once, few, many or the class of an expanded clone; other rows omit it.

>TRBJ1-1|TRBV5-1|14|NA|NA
TGCGCCAGCAGCTGGCAGGGCCAGAACACTGAAGCTTTCTTT
CASSWQGQNTEAFF
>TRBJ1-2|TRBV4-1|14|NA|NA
TGCGCCAGCAGCCAACAGACAGGCCTCTATGGCTACACCTTC
CASSQQTGLYGYTF
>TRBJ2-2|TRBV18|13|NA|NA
TGTGCCAGCTCACCATCGGGCACCGGGGAGCTGTTTTTT
CASSPSGTGELFF
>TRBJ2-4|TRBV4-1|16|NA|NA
TGCGCCAGCAGCCAAGAGGTTGGCAGGGCAAAAAACATTCAGTACTTC
CASSQEVGRAKNIQYF
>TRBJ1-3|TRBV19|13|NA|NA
TGTGCCAGTAGGGCGACCTCTGGAAACACCATATATTTT
CASRATSGNTIYF
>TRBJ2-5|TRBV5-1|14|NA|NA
TGCGCCAGCAGCGTGGGAGGGGGAGCAGAGACCCAGTACTTC
CASSVGGGAETQYF
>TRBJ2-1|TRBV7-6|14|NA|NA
TGTGCCAGCAGCTACGAGTTCTCCTACAATGAGCAGTTCTTC
CASSYEFSYNEQFF
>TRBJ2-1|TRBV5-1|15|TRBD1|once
TGCGCCAGCAGCGATCCGGGACAGGACCACAATGAGCAGTTCTTC
CASSDPGQDHNEQFF
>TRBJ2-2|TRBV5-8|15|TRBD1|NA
TGTGCCAGCAGCTTTTTGACAGGGCTAACCGGGGAGCTGTTTTTT
CASSFLTGLTGELFF
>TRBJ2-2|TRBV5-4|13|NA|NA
TGTGCCAGCAGCTTGTCCGTGTGGGGGGAGCTGTTTTTT
CASSLSVWGELFF
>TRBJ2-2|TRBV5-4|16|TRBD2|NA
TGTGCCAGCAGCCGGTACGCGGGAGGGCCTTACGGGGAGCTGTTTTTT
CASSRYAGGPYGELFF
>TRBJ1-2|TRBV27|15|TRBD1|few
TGTGCCAGCAGTCGCCTCAGGGGGCTAATCTATGGCTACACCTTC
CASSRLRGLIYGYTF
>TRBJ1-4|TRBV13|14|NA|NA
TGTGCCAGCAGGCAGAAAGGGTATAATGAAAAACTGTTTTTT
CASRQKGYNEKLFF
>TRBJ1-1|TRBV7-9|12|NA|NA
TGTGCCAGCAGCGTGGGACCTGGTGAAGCTTTCTTT
CASSVGPGEAFF